The next 21 T cell receptor beta chains were all read from a single sample in a study of blood T cell repertoires in COVID-19 (dated by TCRdb to 2020 to 2021). Libraries were made using the immunoSEQ multiplex PCR assay. As stored in TCRdb, this immuneACCESS dataset retains in-frame rearrangements with V and J assigned. A fraction of the clones does not appear; measured against another copy, unresolved V genes explain less than half of the discrepancy, and the remainder lacks a known reason. This sample has roughly 68,000 clones in its table, and around nine tenths of those were observed once. The ten largest clones capture roughly a tenth of the sample. The sample comprised PBMCs or T cells enriched from blood (not recorded which). These receptors originate from a woman in her thirties or forties who had recovered from COVID-19.

V and J are TRBV5-1 and TRBJ1-1; no clear D. The V gene lost 4 bases and the J gene lost 4 bases, with 14 bases spanning the gap. The germline gives CDR1 SGHRS, CDR2 YFSETQ. There are 14 residues in the CDR3. In DNA form, the CDR3 reads TGCGCCAGCAGCCCGAACTCAGAGGCCACTGAAGCTTTCTTT. This translates into CASSPNSEATEAFF.

The rearrangement links TRBV6-5 to TRBJ1-4; 7 bases align to TRBD1. Germline CDR1 MNHEY, CDR2 SVGAGI. The junction had 8 bases not matched to a gene; V was cut back by 6 bases and J by 4 bases. The CDR3 is made up of 15 amino acids. The CDR3 spells CASRYSGTDNEKLFF. The DNA of the CDR3 is TGTGCCAGCAGGTATTCCGGGACAGATAATGAAAAACTGTTTTTT.

This clone was detected only once. The chain combines TRBV6-5 with TRBJ1-1; 7 bases line up with TRBD1. CDR1 is MNHEY, CDR2 SVGAGI, per germline. With V trimmed by 11 bases and J by 0 bases, 9 bases remained unmatched. The CDR3 is 14 residues long. As DNA, the CDR3 is TGTGCCTACCGACAGGGCATTTTGAACACTGAAGCTTTCTTT. Residues: CAYRQGILNTEAFF.

The chain recombines TRBV4-2 with TRBJ2-1; 12 nucleotides agree with TRBD2. The V and J ends lost 4 bases and 8 bases, in that order; junction bases with no gene match: 9. CDR1 is LGHNA, CDR2 YNFKEQ, per germline. CDR3 length: 16 amino acids. CDR3 protein: CASSRQGTSGLYEQFF. The CDR3 DNA follows: TGTGCCAGCAGCCGACAGGGGACTAGCGGGCTCTATGAGCAGTTCTTC.

The chain uses TRBV19 and TRBJ2-6; D not resolved. Trimming shortened V by 9 bases and J by 0 bases, and 15 bases separated the two germline ends. The CDR3 contains 16 residues. The germline V gene encodes CDR1 LNHDA and CDR2 SQIVND (reference sequence). CDR3 DNA sequence: TGTGCCAGCTGCCGAGGTACTCGCTCTGGGGCCAACGTCCTGACTTTC. Translated, it gives CASCRGTRSGANVLTF.

This clone showed up just a few times. The chain has TRBV5-6 and TRBJ1-1, with D unclear. The ends were cut back, 2 bases at V and 5 bases at J, with 4 bases in the middle. This CDR3 is 11 amino acids long. The germline V gene encodes CDR1 SGHDT and CDR2 YYEEEE. CDR3 residues: CASSFGTEAFF. CDR3 coding DNA: TGTGCCAGCAGCTTCGGGACTGAAGCTTTCTTT.

The V gene is TRBV7-6, the J gene TRBJ2-5; D is unresolved. This CDR3 is 16 amino acids long. CDR1 and CDR2 from the germline V gene are SGHVS and FNYEAQ. Trimming pared 1 base from V and 4 bases from J, leaving 16 bases between. Here the CDR3 reads CASSLDPAPAAETQYF. CDR3 nucleotides: TGTGCCAGCAGCTTAGATCCAGCACCCGCGGCAGAGACCCAGTACTTC. Using reference TRBV7-6 and TRBJ2-5 for the parts outside the CDR3, the full variable domain is GAGVSQSPRYKVTKRGQDVALRCDPISGHVSLYWYRQALGQGPEFLTYFNYEAQQDKSGLPNDRFSAERPEGSISTLTIQRTEQRDSAMYRCASSLDPAPAAETQYFGPGTRLLVL.

This rearrangement joins TRBV7-8 to TRBJ2-1; TRBD1 is a possible D gene (6 bases). Germline lookup yields CDR1 SGHVS and CDR2 FQNEAQ. CDR3 length: 13 residues. Trimming left V 3 bases short and J 6 bases short, with 9 bases between. Here the CDR3 DNA reads TGTGCCAGCAGCTTTGGACAGACCAATGAGCAGTTCTTC. Translation gives CASSFGQTNEQFF.

The J gene is TRBJ2-2, the V gene TRBV9, with TRBD1 matching over 7 bases. The V and J ends lost 3 bases and 5 bases, in that order; junction bases with no gene match: 7. The CDR3 is 15 amino acids. Per germline, CDR1 SGDLS and CDR2 YYNGEE. CDR3 loop: CASSEGASYTGELFF. CDR3 coding DNA: TGTGCCAGCAGCGAGGGGGCTAGCTATACCGGGGAGCTGTTTTTT.

This clone occurred a few times. The genes are TRBV9 and TRBJ1-1; D not resolved. The CDR3 covers 13 residues. V shed 2 bases and J shed 1 base, with 6 bases lying between them. Germline loops: CDR1 SGDLS, CDR2 YYNGEE. CDR3 sequence reads: CASSVEGNTEAFF. The CDR3 DNA follows: TGTGCCAGCAGCGTCGAGGGGAACACTGAAGCTTTCTTT.

The rearrangement uses TRBV19 and TRBJ2-3; D is unresolved. V was trimmed by 6 bases and J by 0 bases, leaving 13 bases between them. Germline-derived CDR1 and CDR2 are LNHDA and SQIVND (reference sequence). This CDR3 contains 15 residues. The CDR3 loop reads CASSITAGSTDTQYF. The DNA of the CDR3 is TGTGCCAGTAGCATAACCGCCGGGAGCACAGATACGCAGTATTTT.

The chain employs TRBV27 and TRBJ2-2, with D perhaps matching TRBD2 (6 bases). The CDR3 is 18 residues long. The V end was cut by 7 bases, the J end by 1 base, with 22 bases between. Germline CDR1 MNHEY, CDR2 SMNVEV (reference sequence). CDR3 coding DNA: TGTGCCAGCACCTTTGGATCCGGGAGCGCACTGAACACCGGGGAGCTGTTTTTT. Residues: CASTFGSGSALNTGELFF.

The chain links TRBV3-1 (or the pseudogene TRBV3-2) to TRBJ1-3, with TRBD1 as a possible D gene (5 bases). Trimming took off 0 bases at V and 7 bases at J, with 7 bases between the two ends. There are 13 residues in the CDR3. Germline CDR1 is LGHDT and CDR2 is YNNKEL (reference sequence). In DNA, the CDR3 is TGTGCCAGCAGCCAAGATCGGGGGAACACCATATATTTT. It yields the protein CASSQDRGNTIYF.

This rearrangement joins TRBV7-9 to TRBJ2-5; D is possibly TRBD2 (5 bases). Trimming cost V 7 bases and J 5 bases, with 8 bases left between them. This CDR3 contains 11 residues. Per the germline V gene, CDR1 is SEHNR and CDR2 is FQNEAQ (reference sequence). CDR3 sequence (DNA): TGTGCCAGCAATTCGGGGGAGACCCAGTACTTC. It encodes CASNSGETQYF.

The gene calls are TRBV11-2 and TRBJ2-5; TRBD2 matches 11 bases. J lost 2 bases, V lost 5 bases, and 1 base had no gene match. The CDR3 totals 14 residues. The V gene's germline CDR1 is SGHAT and CDR2 FQNNGV. CDR3 protein: CASSLAGGQETQYF. CDR3 nucleotide sequence: TGTGCCAGCAGCCTAGCGGGGGGACAAGAGACCCAGTACTTC.

V and J are TRBV10-3 and TRBJ1-1; D is undetermined. Trimming took off 0 bases at V and 1 base at J, with 6 bases between the two ends. The CDR3 is made up of 14 amino acids. From germline, CDR1 is ENHRY and CDR2 SYGVKD. This CDR3 reads CAISESLANTEAFF. Here the CDR3 DNA reads TGTGCCATCAGTGAGTCGTTAGCGAACACTGAAGCTTTCTTT.

The V and J genes are TRBV14 and TRBJ2-3, with 10 positions matching TRBD2. This CDR3 spans 17 amino acids. The V and J ends lost 1 base and 7 bases, in that order; junction bases with no gene match: 11. The V gene's germline CDR1 is SGHDN and CDR2 FVKESK. The CDR3 protein is CASSQGPAGGPVNTQYF. The CDR3 nucleotides read TGTGCCAGCAGCCAAGGGCCAGCGGGGGGGCCGGTAAATACGCAGTATTTT.

The chain carries TRBV19 and TRBJ2-7, with 7 bases identical to TRBD1. This CDR3 contains 14 residues. V was clipped by 4 bases and J by 0 bases; unmatched bases: 3. Germline V gene data show CDR1 as LNHDA and CDR2 as SQIVND (reference sequence). The CDR3 DNA is TGTGCCAGTAGTACTGGGACAGCCTCCTACGAGCAGTACTTC. Protein: CASSTGTASYEQYF.

V is TRBV19 and J is TRBJ1-3; 9 nucleotides align to TRBD1. This CDR3 has 18 amino acids. The germline CDR1 and CDR2 sequences are LNHDA and SQIVND (reference sequence). V gave up 5 bases and J gave up 0 bases; unmatched junction bases: 11. CDR3 DNA sequence: TGTGCCAGTAGTGCTACCCCCGGGACAGGGTTCTCTGGAAACACCATATATTTT. Its translation is CASSATPGTGFSGNTIYF.

This chain connects TRBV10-1 to TRBJ1-1, with TRBD1 as a possible D gene (5 bases). The germline gives CDR1 WNHNN, CDR2 SYGVQD (reference sequence). V gave up 3 bases and J gave up 0 bases, with 11 bases separating them. The CDR3 consists of 15 residues. CDR3 residues: CASSEGQGMNTEAFF. In DNA, the CDR3 is TGCGCCAGCAGTGAAGGGCAGGGAATGAACACTGAAGCTTTCTTT.

This clone was picked up a small number of times. V gene TRBV28 combines with J gene TRBJ1-1; tentative D call: TRBD1 (5 bases). This CDR3 spans 13 amino acids. V was clipped by 3 bases and J by 4 bases, with 9 bases between them. CDR1 is MDHEN, CDR2 SYDVKM, per germline. CDR3 DNA: TGTGCCAGCAGTTTGGACGGGGGCACTGAAGCTTTCTTT. Translation gives CASSLDGGTEAFF.